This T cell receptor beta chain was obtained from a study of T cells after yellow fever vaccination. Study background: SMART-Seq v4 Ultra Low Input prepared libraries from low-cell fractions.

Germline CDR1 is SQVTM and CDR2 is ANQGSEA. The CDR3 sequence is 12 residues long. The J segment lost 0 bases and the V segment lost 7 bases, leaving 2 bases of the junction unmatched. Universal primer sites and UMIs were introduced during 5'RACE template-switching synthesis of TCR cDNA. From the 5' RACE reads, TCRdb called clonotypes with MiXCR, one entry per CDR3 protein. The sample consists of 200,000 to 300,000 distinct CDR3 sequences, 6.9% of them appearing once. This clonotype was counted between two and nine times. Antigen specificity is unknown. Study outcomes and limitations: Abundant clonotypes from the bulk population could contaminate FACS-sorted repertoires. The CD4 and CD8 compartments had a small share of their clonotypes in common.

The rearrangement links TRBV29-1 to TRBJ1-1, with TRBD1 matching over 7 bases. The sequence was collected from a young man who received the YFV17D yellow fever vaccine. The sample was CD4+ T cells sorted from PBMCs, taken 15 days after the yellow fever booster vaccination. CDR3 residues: CSGDRMNTEAFF. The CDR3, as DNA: TGCAGCGGGGACAGAATGAACACTGAAGCTTTCTTT.